This T cell receptor beta chain was recovered during a study of T-cell reconstitution after alpha-beta-depleted transplantation in children. CDR1 is MDHEN, CDR2 SYDVKM, per germline. The CDR3 consists of 14 residues. V was shortened by 2 bases and J by 5 bases, with 12 bases between the two germline ends. Unique molecular identifiers tagged the TCRbeta library. TCRdb fed the PCR reads into MiXCR, producing one record per CDR3 protein. The table lists roughly 100,000 distinct CDR3 sequences, about 5.6% of them singletons. This clonotype was recorded at least ten times. This TCR came from a female patient aged 2-10 years who had a stem cell transplant for Fanconi anemia, so the T cells may come from the graft donor. The sequencing here drew on PBMCs, mostly from graft donor cells, taken 60 days after TCRalphabeta/CD19-depleted stem cell transplant. The rearrangement uses TRBV28 and TRBJ2-5; unclear D gene. The CDR3 DNA is TGTGCCAGCAGTTTAAGGACCATCATGGAGACCCAGTACTTC. Its translation is CASSLRTIMETQYF. The full variable domain, rest sourced from reference TRBV28 and TRBJ2-5, is DVKVTQSSRYLVKRTGEKVFLECVQDMDHENMFWYRQDPGLGLRLIYFSYDVKMKEKGDIPEGYSVSREKKERFSLILESASTNQTSMYLCASSLRTIMETQYFGPGTRLLVL.